The 14 T cell receptor beta chains presented below share a single source sample, sequenced in a study of a mutant IDH1 vaccine in newly diagnosed glioma. Their target antigens are unknown. Profiling relied on immunoSEQ multiplex PCR, and the TCRdb table lists in-frame clones only, not all of them. The table includes roughly 25,000 clones, over 65% detected once. As to time point: week 35, safety follow-up. Each dose delivered 300 ug of mutant IDH1 20-mer peptide subcutaneously with imiquimod. Sample: PBMCs, taken from a glioma patient whose treatment included an IDH1 peptide vaccine. Every receptor here comes from a man aged 30-40 years with glioma.

The chain joins TRBV5-1 to TRBJ2-4; D perhaps matches TRBD2 (6 bases). The CDR3 covers 15 residues. Deletions cut 0 bases from V and 3 bases from J, with 10 bases between. Germline CDR1 reads SGHRS; CDR2 reads YFSETQ. In DNA form, the CDR3 reads TGCGCCAGCAGCTTGGTTGGGGGGAGCAAAAACATTCAGTACTTC. Its protein is CASSLVGGSKNIQYF. Together with reference TRBV5-1 and TRBJ2-4, the CDR3 gives the full variable domain: KAGVTQTPRYLIKTRGQQVTLSCSPISGHRSVSWYQQTPGQGLQFLFEYFSETQRNKGNFPGRFSGRQFSNSRSEMNVSTLELGDSALYLCASSLVGGSKNIQYFGAGTRLSVL.

The chain uses TRBV27 and TRBJ2-2; D possibly corresponds to TRBD1 (6 bases). Germline CDR1 MNHEY, CDR2 SMNVEV (reference sequence). This CDR3 is 15 amino acids long. V shed 3 bases and J shed 5 bases, with 13 bases lying between them. For the CDR3, the DNA is TGTGCCAGCAGTTTCGGGCAGGGGAGAACCGGGGAGCTGTTTTTT. Translation gives CASSFGQGRTGELFF.

This clone showed up just a few times. The V gene is TRBV4-2, the J gene TRBJ2-5; D is ambiguous. Trimming cost V 0 bases and J 5 bases, with 7 bases left between them. Looked up from germline, CDR1 is LGHNA and CDR2 is YNFKEQ. The CDR3 consists of 13 residues. The CDR3 nucleotides are TGTGCCAGCAGCCAAGAAGTCTGGGAGACCCAGTACTTC. Protein product: CASSQEVWETQYF.

This chain links TRBV19 with TRBJ2-7, with D perhaps being TRBD1 or TRBD2 (6 bases each). The CDR3 has 14 amino acids. Germline assignment: CDR1 LNHDA and CDR2 SQIVND (reference sequence). Trimming took 1 base from V and 3 from J, leaving 10 bases between them. The CDR3 sequence: CASSIGGGLYEQYF. The CDR3 region has the DNA TGTGCCAGTAGTATAGGAGGGGGGCTCTACGAGCAGTACTTC.

The rearrangement links TRBV25-1 to TRBJ2-5, with 7 nucleotides matching TRBD2. CDR1 and CDR2 (germline): MGHDK, SYGVNS. Trimming took 2 bases from V and 2 from J; bases not matched to a gene: 8. The CDR3 is made up of 16 amino acids. CDR3 sequence reads: CASSEGAGKEQETQYF. DNA for the CDR3: TGTGCCAGCAGTGAAGGAGCGGGAAAGGAGCAAGAGACCCAGTACTTC.

The count of this clone is one. The chain couples TRBV6-1 to TRBJ1-2; the match to TRBD1 covers 9 bases. The germline CDR1 and CDR2 sequences are MNHNS and SASEGT. This CDR3 region has 15 residues. V lost 0 bases, J lost 5 bases, and 4 bases stayed unmatched. The CDR3 here is CASSEALGTGYGYTF. The CDR3 DNA reads TGTGCCAGCAGTGAAGCGCTCGGGACAGGGTATGGCTACACCTTC.

The chain combines TRBV6-6 with TRBJ1-4; 7 nucleotides line up with TRBD1. Trimming took 6 bases from V and 5 from J; bases not matched to a gene: 6. This CDR3 has 14 residues. Germline-derived CDR1 and CDR2 are MNHNY and SVGAGI (reference sequence). The CDR3 DNA sequence: TGTGCCAGCAGCGCTAGGGGGCGGAATGAAAAACTGTTTTTT. This encodes CASSARGRNEKLFF.

The V gene is TRBV6-6, the J gene TRBJ1-5; 7 bases map to TRBD1. The germline CDR1 and CDR2 sequences are MNHNY and SVGAGI (reference sequence). CDR3 length: 13 amino acids. The V gene end was trimmed by 2 bases and the J gene end by 7 bases; junction bases not matched to a gene: 2. This CDR3 is CASSYPDRQPQHF. The DNA for the CDR3 is TGTGCCAGCAGTTACCCGGACAGGCAGCCCCAGCATTTT.

V and J are TRBV28 and TRBJ2-7; tentatively, D is TRBD1 (5 bases). Germline CDR1 reads MDHEN; CDR2 reads SYDVKM. The CDR3 covers 15 residues. With 4 bases removed from V and 2 bases from J, the gap between germline ends came to 15 bases. CDR3 bases: TGTGCCAGCAGTTCCGCAGGGCCCCAAACCTACGAGCAGTACTTC. The encoded protein is CASSSAGPQTYEQYF.

This chain joins TRBV10-3 and TRBJ2-7; 12 bases are a match to TRBD2. After removal of 5 bases from V and 2 bases from J, the junction contained 4 bases not matched to a gene. The CDR3 is 15 residues long. The germline V gene has CDR1 ENHRY and CDR2 SYGVKD. The CDR3 DNA reads as TGTGCCATCAGTCCCAGGACTAGCGGGACCTACGAGCAGTACTTC. Amino acids: CAISPRTSGTYEQYF.

The chain combines TRBV5-1 with TRBJ2-1, with 9 bases aligning to TRBD1. CDR1 and CDR2 (germline): SGHRS, YFSETQ. Trimming removed 2 bases from V and 6 bases from J; junction bases left unmatched: 15. The CDR3 contains 18 residues. The CDR3 coding sequence is TGCGCCAGCAGCTTTACAATCGTGGCACAGGGGGCGGGCAATGAGCAGTTCTTC. It specifies CASSFTIVAQGAGNEQFF.

V is TRBV4-1 and J is TRBJ2-3; D is possibly TRBD1 or TRBD2 (5 bases each). Trimming took 5 bases from V and 7 from J, leaving 10 bases between them. The CDR3 runs 12 residues. The germline V gene encodes CDR1 MGHRA and CDR2 YSYEKL. Written as DNA, the CDR3 is TGCGCCAGCAGCAACGGGGCAAATACGCAGTATTTT. The encoded protein is CASSNGANTQYF.

V and J are TRBV7-2 and TRBJ2-7; 14 bases match TRBD2. Germline V lookup: CDR1 SGHTA, CDR2 FQGNSA. The CDR3 loop spans 18 amino acids. J lost 1 base, V lost 1 base, and 6 bases had no gene match. For the CDR3, the DNA is TGTGCCAGCAGCTTAGGGACTAGCGGGAGGACAACGTCCTACGAGCAGTACTTC. This gives the protein CASSLGTSGRTTSYEQYF.

The chain has TRBV5-1 and TRBJ1-3, with 10 bases identical to TRBD1. The CDR3 runs to 16 residues. Germline lookup yields CDR1 SGHRS and CDR2 YFSETQ. J was trimmed by 0 bases and V by 4 bases; bases with no gene match: 4. In nucleotides, the CDR3 is TGCGCCAGCAGCCAGACAGGGGGCCTCTCTGGAAACACCATATATTTT. The encoded protein is CASSQTGGLSGNTIYF.